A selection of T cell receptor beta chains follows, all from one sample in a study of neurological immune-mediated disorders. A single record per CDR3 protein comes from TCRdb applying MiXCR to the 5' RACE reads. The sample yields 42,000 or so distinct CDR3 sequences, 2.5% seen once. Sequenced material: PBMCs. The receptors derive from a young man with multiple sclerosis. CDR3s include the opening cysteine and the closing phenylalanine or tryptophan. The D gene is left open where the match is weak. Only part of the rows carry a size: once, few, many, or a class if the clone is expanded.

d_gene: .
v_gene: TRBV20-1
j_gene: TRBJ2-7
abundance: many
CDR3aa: CSASRGTTGYEQYF
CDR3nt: TGCAGTGCTAGTCGGGGCACAACGGGGTACGAGCAGTACTTC

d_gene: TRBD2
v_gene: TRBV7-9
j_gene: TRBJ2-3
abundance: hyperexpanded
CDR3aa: CASSLVTSRSDTQYF
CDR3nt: TGTGCCAGCAGCTTAGTGACTAGCCGCTCAGATACGCAGTATTTT

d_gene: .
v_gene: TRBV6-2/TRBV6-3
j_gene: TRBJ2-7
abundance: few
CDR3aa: CASTRRTGGDEQYF
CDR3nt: TGTGCCAGCACCCGACGCACCGGGGGCGACGAGCAGTACTTC

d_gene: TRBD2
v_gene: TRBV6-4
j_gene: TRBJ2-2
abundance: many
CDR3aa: CASTAGDTGELFF
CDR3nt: TGTGCCAGCACTGCGGGGGACACCGGGGAGCTGTTTTTT

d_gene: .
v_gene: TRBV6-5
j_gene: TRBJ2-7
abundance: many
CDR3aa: CASSYSGDQGEQYF
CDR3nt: TGTGCCAGCAGTTACAGTGGGGACCAAGGGGAGCAGTACTTC

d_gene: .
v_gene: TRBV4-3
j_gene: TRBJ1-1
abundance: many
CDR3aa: CASSQERLKARAFF
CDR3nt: TGCGCCAGCAGCCAAGAAAGGTTGAAGGCTCGAGCTTTCTTT

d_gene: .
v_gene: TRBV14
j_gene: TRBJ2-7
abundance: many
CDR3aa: CASSQGFSGAYEQYF
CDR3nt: TGTGCCAGCAGCCAAGGTTTTAGCGGCGCCTACGAGCAGTACTTC

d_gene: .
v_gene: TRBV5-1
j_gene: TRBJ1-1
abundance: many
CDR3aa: CASQREGGQINTEAFF
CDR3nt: TGCGCCAGCCAACGGGAGGGGGGACAAATTAACACTGAAGCTTTCTTT

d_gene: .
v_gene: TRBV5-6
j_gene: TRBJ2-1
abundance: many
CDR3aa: CASSLGAGTYNEQFF
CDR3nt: TGTGCCAGCAGCTTGGGGGCGGGTACCTACAATGAGCAGTTCTTC

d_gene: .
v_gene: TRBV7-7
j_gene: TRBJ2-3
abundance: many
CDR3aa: CASSPGTPMDTQYF
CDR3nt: TGTGCCAGCAGCCCCGGGACTCCAATGGATACGCAGTATTTT

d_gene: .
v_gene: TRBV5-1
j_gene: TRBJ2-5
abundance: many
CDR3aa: CASTRHEETQYF
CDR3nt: TGCGCCAGCACCCGACACGAAGAGACCCAGTACTTC

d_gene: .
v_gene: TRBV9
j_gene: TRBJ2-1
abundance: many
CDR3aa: CASSVGGGGSYNEQFF
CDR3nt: TGTGCCAGCAGCGTAGGAGGGGGAGGCTCCTACAATGAGCAGTTCTTC

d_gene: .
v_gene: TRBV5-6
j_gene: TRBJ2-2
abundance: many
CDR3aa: CASSEGGPGWELFF
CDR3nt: TGTGCCAGCAGTGAGGGCGGTCCCGGGTGGGAGCTGTTTTTT

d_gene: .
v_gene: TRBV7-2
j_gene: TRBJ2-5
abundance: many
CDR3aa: CASSLEGSGSGEETQYF
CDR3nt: TGTGCCAGCAGCTTAGAAGGCTCCGGGAGTGGCGAAGAGACCCAGTACTTC

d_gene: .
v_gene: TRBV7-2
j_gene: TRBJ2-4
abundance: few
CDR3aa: CASSHQGKTINIQYF
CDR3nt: TGTGCCAGCAGCCATCAGGGAAAGACCATAAACATTCAGTACTTC

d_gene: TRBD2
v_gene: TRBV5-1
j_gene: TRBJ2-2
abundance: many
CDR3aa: CASSPTSGGNTGELFF
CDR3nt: TGCGCCAGCAGCCCTACTAGCGGGGGGAACACCGGGGAGCTGTTTTTT

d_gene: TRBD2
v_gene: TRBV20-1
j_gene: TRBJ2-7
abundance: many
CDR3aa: CSARITSSGNPYEQYF
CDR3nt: TGCAGTGCTAGGATTACTTCTAGCGGAAACCCTTACGAGCAGTACTTC

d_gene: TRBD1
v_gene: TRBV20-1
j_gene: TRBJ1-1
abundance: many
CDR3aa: CSARETGRGTEAFF
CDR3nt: TGCAGTGCTAGAGAGACAGGGCGAGGCACTGAAGCTTTCTTT

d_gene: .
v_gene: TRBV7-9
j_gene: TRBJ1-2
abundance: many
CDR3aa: CASSLASVVSGYTF
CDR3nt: TGTGCCAGCAGCTTAGCGAGCGTCGTTTCGGGCTACACCTTC

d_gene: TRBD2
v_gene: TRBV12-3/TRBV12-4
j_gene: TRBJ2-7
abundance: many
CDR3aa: CASSLIAGGYEQYF
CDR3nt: TGTGCCAGCAGTTTAATAGCGGGAGGGTACGAGCAGTACTTC

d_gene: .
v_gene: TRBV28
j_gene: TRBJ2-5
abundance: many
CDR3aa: CASSHPGMASTQYF
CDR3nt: TGTGCCAGCAGTCATCCGGGGATGGCAAGTACCCAGTACTTC

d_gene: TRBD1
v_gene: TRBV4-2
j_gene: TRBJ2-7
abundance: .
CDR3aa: CASSLAGQGSGEQYF
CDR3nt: TGTGCCAGCAGCCTCGCGGGACAGGGTTCAGGCGAGCAGTACTTC

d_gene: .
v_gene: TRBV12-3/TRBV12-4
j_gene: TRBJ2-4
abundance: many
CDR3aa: CASSLVGGIRYF
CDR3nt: TGTGCCAGCAGTTTAGTCGGAGGGATCCGGTACTTC

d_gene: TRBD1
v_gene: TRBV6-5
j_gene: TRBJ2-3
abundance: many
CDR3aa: CASSPDRGPADTQYF
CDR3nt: TGTGCCAGCAGTCCAGACAGGGGGCCGGCAGATACGCAGTATTTT

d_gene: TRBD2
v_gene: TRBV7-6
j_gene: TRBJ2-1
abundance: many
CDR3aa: CASSSKGLAGINEQFF
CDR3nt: TGTGCCAGCAGCTCTAAAGGACTAGCTGGAATAAATGAGCAGTTCTTC

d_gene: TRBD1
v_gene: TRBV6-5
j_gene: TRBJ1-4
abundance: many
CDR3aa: CASRKDRDEKLFF
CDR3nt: TGTGCCAGCAGAAAGGACAGGGATGAAAAACTGTTTTTT

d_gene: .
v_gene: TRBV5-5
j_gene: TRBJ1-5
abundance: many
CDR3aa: CASSSETVQSPQHF
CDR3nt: TGTGCCAGCAGCTCCGAGACAGTGCAATCGCCCCAGCATTTT

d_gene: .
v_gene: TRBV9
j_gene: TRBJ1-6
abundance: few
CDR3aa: CASSVGGTGNSTLNF
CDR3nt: TGTGCCAGCAGCGTAGGTGGGACGGGGAATTCAACCCTCAACTTT

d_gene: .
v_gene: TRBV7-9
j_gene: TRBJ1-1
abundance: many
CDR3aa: CASSPGVLLNTEAFF
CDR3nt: TGTGCCAGCAGCCCCGGGGTACTGTTGAACACTGAAGCTTTCTTT

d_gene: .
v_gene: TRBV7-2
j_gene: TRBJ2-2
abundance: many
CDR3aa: CASSLLNTGELFF
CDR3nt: TGTGCCAGCAGCCTCTTGAACACCGGGGAGCTGTTTTTT

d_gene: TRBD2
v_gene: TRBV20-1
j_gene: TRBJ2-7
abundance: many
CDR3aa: CSATTGLAYEQYF
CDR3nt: TGCAGTGCTACCACGGGACTAGCCTACGAGCAGTACTTC

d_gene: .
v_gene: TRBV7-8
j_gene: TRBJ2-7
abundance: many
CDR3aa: CASSLATYRDYEQYF
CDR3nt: TGTGCCAGCAGCTTAGCTACGTACAGGGACTACGAGCAGTACTTC